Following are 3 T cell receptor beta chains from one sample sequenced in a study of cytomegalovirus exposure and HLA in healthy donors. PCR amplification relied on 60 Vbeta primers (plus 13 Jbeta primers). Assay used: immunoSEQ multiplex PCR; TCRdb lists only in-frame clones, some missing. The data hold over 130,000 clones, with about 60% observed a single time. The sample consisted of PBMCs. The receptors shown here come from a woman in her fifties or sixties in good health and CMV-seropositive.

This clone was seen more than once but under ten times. The CDR3 sequence: CASSLGTGFNQPQHF. CDR3 coding DNA: TGTGCCAGCAGCTTAGGGACAGGGTTCAATCAGCCCCAGCATTTT. The rearrangement uses TRBV7-9 and TRBJ1-5; 8 nucleotides agree with TRBD1. The V gene's germline CDR1 is SEHNR and CDR2 FQNEAQ (reference sequence). Unmatched junction bases numbered 2, after V lost 1 base and J lost 3 bases. The CDR3 is 15 residues long.

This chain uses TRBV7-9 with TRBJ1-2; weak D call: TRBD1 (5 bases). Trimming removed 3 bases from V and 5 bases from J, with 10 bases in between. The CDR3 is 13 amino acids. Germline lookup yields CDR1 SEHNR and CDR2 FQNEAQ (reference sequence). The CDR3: CASSLDTDYGYTF. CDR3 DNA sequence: TGTGCCAGCAGCTTGGACACGGATTATGGCTACACCTTC.

CDR3 sequence (DNA): TGTGCCAGCAGCTTAGGGGGCGGCAGGTCGGCCCATGAGCAGTTCTTC. Amino acid sequence: CASSLGGGRSAHEQFF. The chain uses TRBV7-9 and TRBJ2-1; D might be TRBD1 (5 bases). CDR3 length: 16 amino acids. Germline CDR1 is SEHNR and CDR2 is FQNEAQ (reference sequence). Trimming removed 1 base at V and 8 bases at J, with 18 bases between.